This T cell receptor (beta chain) is drawn from a study of T cell responses to AZD1222 COVID-19 vaccine. Notes on the study in general: White British ancestry dominated among donors, who included more females, and clonal diversity was possibly underestimated. CD4 TCRs linked to vaccination spanned spike, dominating at 160-218 and 743-854. Repertoires were obtained only post-peak T cell response.

As to this clone: Its target is not known. One end of the junction does not line up with germline, which may come from a read error.

Here immunoSEQ multiplex PCR was the method, and the copy in TCRdb shows in-frame clones only, minus some. The sample carries roughly 100,000 clones, nearly 90% recorded once. Recipients boosted at about 4 weeks or about 12 weeks are pooled. This CDR3 comprises 13 residues. CDR1 and CDR2 from the germline V gene are SSHAT and FNYEAQ (reference sequence). The receptor's source is an adult who received the AZD1222 COVID-19 vaccine. This chain joins TRBV7-7 and TRBJ1-2; no clear D gene. Source: peripheral blood, taken 28 days after the second AZD1222 dose. The CDR3 reads CASRPDPTGGYTF. The CDR3 bases are TGTGCTAGCAGACCAGACCCAACTGGGGGCTACACCTTC.